This entry lists 4 T cell receptor beta chains sequenced from one sample in a study of T cells in women clearing cervical HPV infection. TCRdb keeps only in-frame clones here, not all; method: immunoSEQ multiplex PCR. The sample's table shows about 20,000 clones. The sample consisted of blood buffy coat. All receptors derive from a woman between 18 and 70 years old with a cervical HPV16 infection that either progressed to CIN3+ or cleared (not recorded which).

As regards this clone: The DNA ends 3 residues before the CDR3 does, and the rest of the CDR3 is filled in from the germline J gene. V and J are TRBV29-1 and TRBJ2-7, with 11 bases lining up with TRBD1. V lost 3 bases, J lost 2 bases, and 3 bases stayed unmatched. This CDR3 spans 14 amino acids. Germline V CDR1 and CDR2: SQVTM, ANQGSEA. CDR3 bases read: TGCAGCGTTGAGTGGACAGGGGGCCCCTACGAG. It codes for CSVEWTGGPYE. The full CDR3 protein is CSVEWTGGPYEQYF.

Of note for this clone: The read halts 3 residues ahead of the CDR3 end, with the missing end drawn from the germline J gene. V and J are TRBV7-3 and TRBJ2-1; 10 bases are shared with TRBD1. V gave up 5 bases and J gave up 7 bases; unmatched junction bases: 11. CDR1 is SGHTA and CDR2 is FQGTGA in the germline V gene. This CDR3 has 16 residues. The CDR3 spells CASSPRDRGLRNEQFF. Partial CDR3 DNA: TGTGCCAGCAGCCCTAGGGACAGGGGATTGCGAAATGAG.

Concerning this clone itself: Mismatch with germline at one junction end may stem from a read error. Read coverage stops 3 residues before the CDR3 terminus; the germline J gene supplies the remainder. The chain links TRBV20-1 to TRBJ2-7; D is perhaps TRBD1 (7 bases). Germline V gene data show CDR1 as DFQATT and CDR2 as SNEGSKA (reference sequence). The CDR3 is 13 residues long. CDR3 DNA (partial): TGCAGTGCTAGATCAGGGGGGTCCTCCGAG. It encodes CSARSGGSSE. The complete CDR3 reads CSARSGGSSEQYF.

A remark on this clone: The CDR3 is cut off 3 residues early in the read; its end comes from the germline J gene. The chain uses TRBV5-4 and TRBJ1-2, with 9 bases lining up with TRBD1. Germline assignment: CDR1 SGHNT and CDR2 YYREEE (reference sequence). J gave up 1 base and V 9 bases, and 13 bases lay outside the gene matches. This CDR3 comprises 16 residues. The CDR3: CATLSFGTGYNYGYTF. The CDR3 bases that were read are TGTGCCACCCTTTCCTTTGGGACAGGGTATAACTATGGC.